The present T cell receptor (beta chain) was sequenced within a study of Graves' ophthalmopathy and Graves' hyperthyroidism. General observations from the study: The model predicted progression of ophthalmopathy with a sensitivity of roughly 66%, and its specificity was roughly 77%.

This CDR3 region has 14 residues. Germline V gene data show CDR1 as SGHAT and CDR2 as FQDESV (reference sequence). V was clipped by 5 bases and J by 0 bases, with 10 bases between them. Sampling over 8 ml of fresh peripheral blood provided the PBMCs. As the template, RNA transcripts were used to amplify TCR beta CDR3 regions. RT-PCR was first run with HTBI primers, then multiplex PCR in a second round. TCRdb called the multiplex PCR reads again in MiXCR, with one record for every CDR3 protein. The sample shows fewer than 650,000 distinct CDR3 sequences, roughly 20% of them seen only once. This clonotype was observed a few times. Its antigen is currently unknown.

The clonotype originates from a woman aged 18-29 years with stable Graves' hyperthyroidism. Some clones in this sample may be carry-over from other donors' samples. Sequenced input: peripheral blood. This chain connects TRBV11-1 to TRBJ1-1; no firm D call. The CDR3 sequence: CASSHELVNTEAFF. Here the CDR3 DNA reads TGTGCCAGCAGCCACGAGTTAGTGAACACTGAAGCTTTCTTT.